This T cell receptor beta chain was profiled in a study of vaccination effects on CD4 cells after COVID-19 (dated by TCRdb to 2022 to 2024). With regard to the full study: In the ViraFEST assay, PBMC were stimulated with viral peptide pools, and antigen-specific CD4+ T cell clonotypes were then identified by expansion using TCR sequencing. A total of over nine COVID-19 convalescent patients and a handful of SARS-CoV-2-naive healthy vaccine recipients were included in the full study. In the study, cultures from other donors were sequenced using the Oncomine TCR Beta short-read assay on an Illumina iSeq 100. Each participant got two doses of an mRNA SARS-CoV-2 vaccine, either BNT162b2 or mRNA-1273. Two million PBMC per well were cultured in IMDM with 5% human AB serum, about 9.4 IU/ml IL-2 and gentamicin, plus 10 ug/ml peptides. The study compared SARS-CoV-2 spike-specific CD4+ TCR repertoires before and after mRNA vaccination in COVID-19 convalescent patients and infection-naive vaccine recipients.

Library prep was done by the immunoSEQ multiplex PCR assay. DNA from the cultured, isolated CD4+ T cells was subjected to TCR beta CDR3 sequencing. The study's processing was this. The analysis removed non-productive TCR sequences, trimmed reads to the CDR3 region, and retained only CDR3s that were 7 or more amino acids long. The MANAFEST web app was used to identify antigen-specific clonotypes by comparing expansion in peptide wells with expansion in reference cultures. To be called positive, a clone needed expansion at FDR<0.05 compared with the reference and with all other wells, an odds ratio greater than 5, and a frequency greater than 0.1% in two replicate wells. A clonotype was called cross-reactive if it was significantly expanded both in SARS-CoV-2 spike wells and in at least one common cold coronavirus spike condition. Levenshtein distance calculated with the stringdist R package was used to assess CDR3 similarity, and unrooted trees were constructed with ape in R 3.6.1. The source is immuneACCESS, and TCRdb retained only in-frame sequences with V and J called. Part of the clones is not carried over; for the studies checked, unresolved V genes explain less than half of this, and the remainder is unexplained. V and J calls and clone size are those listed in that table; D and trimming were worked out from the DNA. Across this sample there are some 30,000 clones, with around two thirds seen only once. Jointly, the top ten make up about 3.8% of the sample.

Worth noting for this clone: No cognate antigen has been identified for it. No much larger clonotype is one base removed from it; base qualities were not supplied.

V is clipped by 4 bases and J by 7 bases, and the sequence between their germline boundaries is 16 bases long. CDR1 and CDR2 are read off the germline V gene as MNHEY and SVGAGI. Its CDR3 holds 14 amino acids, cysteine through phenylalanine. Only the CDR3 portion is preserved as DNA: 42 bases, with reading frame beginning at the first base. Overall study outcomes, separate from this receptor: Only a small number of convalescent patients were included, and no early post-infection timepoints were available, which limited the study. Clones induced by infection and clones induced by vaccination both contracted markedly at late timepoints after vaccination, which fits with T cell responses waning over time. Among healthy vaccine recipients, nearly all vaccine-induced clones were SARS-CoV-2 mono-reactive, and only 1 of 255 was cross-reactive with common cold coronaviruses.

After approximately eleven days of culture, CD4+ T cells were isolated with the EasySep CD4+ T cell isolation kit. The absence of prior SARS-CoV-2 infection in healthy vaccine recipients was confirmed by negative nucleocapsid antibodies before and after vaccination. Half of the culture medium was replaced with fresh IL-2-containing medium on days 3 and 7. Unless noted otherwise, every peptide stimulation condition was grown in triplicate wells. Using Ficoll-Paque Plus gradient centrifugation, PBMC were separated from whole blood and then either used fresh or cryopreserved at -140C. The QIAamp micro DNA kit was used to extract genomic DNA from the cultured CD4+ T cells.

The chain is encoded by TRBV6-5 joined to TRBJ1-2; 5 matching bases give a weak D call of TRBD1. This clonotype originated in a human donor who received a COVID-19 vaccine. The starting material was CD4+ T cells from PBMCs cultured without peptide, obtained before COVID-19 vaccination. The DNA sequence follows: TGTGCCAGCAGTTCAGGGTTTGATAACGGTGGCTACACCTTC. Translated, it gives CASSSGFDNGGYTF.